The 10 T cell receptor beta chains given below trace back to one sample, sequenced in a study of Tregs in tolerant kidney transplant recipients. Some clones are missing from TCRdb's copy, which holds only in-frame ones; the method was immunoSEQ multiplex PCR. The table records over 50,000 clones, about 86% of them present only once. Sample: CD4+ T cells from blood. The receptor set was obtained from a human donor in good health.

The rearrangement links TRBV5-6 to TRBJ2-3, with D unclear. This CDR3 comprises 15 residues. Germline loops: CDR1 SGHDT, CDR2 YYEEEE. V gave up 4 bases and J gave up 2 bases, with 14 bases separating them. This CDR3 reads CASSRANGPTDTQYF. The CDR3 coding sequence is TGTGCCAGCAGCCGGGCGAACGGACCCACAGATACGCAGTATTTT.

The chain uses TRBV7-9 and TRBJ2-1, with TRBD2 matching over 11 bases. Trimming cost V 4 bases and J 2 bases; bases outside gene matches: 10. The germline V gene encodes CDR1 SEHNR and CDR2 FQNEAQ (reference sequence). CDR3 length: 18 amino acids. This CDR3 reads CASSSETSGKRAYNEQFF. CDR3 nucleotide sequence: TGTGCCAGCAGCTCAGAGACTAGCGGGAAGAGGGCCTACAATGAGCAGTTCTTC.

CDR3 sequence: CASSAAGISRGAFF. The DNA of the CDR3 is TGTGCCAGTAGTGCCGCGGGGATTTCGCGGGGAGCTTTCTTT. The chain links TRBV19 to TRBJ1-1, with D hard to call. V was cut by 5 bases and J by 10 bases, with 20 bases left in between. Germline V gives CDR1 LNHDA, CDR2 SQIVND (reference sequence). This CDR3 contains 14 residues.

This chain uses TRBV30 with TRBJ2-7; TRBD1 aligns across 8 bases. Germline V lookup: CDR1 GTSNPN, CDR2 SVGIG (reference sequence). The ends lost 5 bases at V and 6 bases at J; junction bases unmatched: 12. This CDR3 has 14 residues. The chain's CDR3 is CAWADRVVGSEQYF. The CDR3 coding sequence is TGTGCCTGGGCGGACAGGGTAGTAGGCTCCGAGCAGTACTTC.

In DNA, the CDR3 is TGCAGCCACAAGGGGGGGAATGAGCAGTTCTTC. The encoded protein is CSHKGGNEQFF. The rearrangement uses TRBV20-1 and TRBJ2-1; possibly TRBD2 for D (7 bases). Germline lookup yields CDR1 DFQATT and CDR2 SNEGSKA (reference sequence). The CDR3 sequence is 11 residues long.

Remarks on this clone: The identical CDR3 is also encoded by other nucleotide sequences in the sample. The chain employs TRBV2 and TRBJ2-4; no definite D call. Germline-derived CDR1 and CDR2 are SNHLY and FYNNEI. V was cut by 8 bases and J by 0 bases, with 11 bases left in between. The CDR3 loop spans 14 amino acids. CDR3 residues: CASGIELAKNIQYF. As DNA, the CDR3 is TGTGCCAGCGGCATAGAGCTAGCCAAAAACATTCAGTACTTC. Looking up the rest from reference TRBV2 and TRBJ2-4 gives the full variable domain: EPEVTQTPSHQVTQMGQEVILRCVPISNHLYFYWYRQILGQKVEFLVSFYNNEISEKSEIFDDQFSVERPDGSNFTLKIRSTKLEDSAMYFCASGIELAKNIQYFGAGTRLSVL.

This chain links TRBV5-6 with TRBJ2-7; D unclear. This CDR3 is 14 amino acids long. The germline V gene encodes CDR1 SGHDT and CDR2 YYEEEE. V gave up 0 bases and J gave up 4 bases, with 11 bases separating them. Here the CDR3 DNA reads TGTGCCAGCAGCTTGGCGAGAGAAATATACGAGCAGTACTTC. Translation gives CASSLAREIYEQYF. Based on the CDR3 plus reference TRBV5-6 and TRBJ2-7, the full variable domain is DAGVTQSPTHLIKTRGQQVTLRCSPKSGHDTVSWYQQALGQGPQFIFQYYEEEERQRGNFPDRFSGHQFPNYSSELNVNALLLGDSALYLCASSLAREIYEQYFGPGTRLTVT.

The rearrangement joins TRBV30 to TRBJ2-7; TRBD1 aligns across 11 bases. CDR1 is GTSNPN and CDR2 is SVGIG in the germline V gene (reference sequence). The CDR3 consists of 12 residues. Germline trimming cut 8 bases from V and 2 bases from J; bases unmatched to any gene: 2. The CDR3 DNA is TGTGCCGGGGACAGGGGGGCCTACGAGCAGTACTTC. Translated: CAGDRGAYEQYF.

This clone was seen once. The V and J genes are TRBV4-1 and TRBJ1-5; D is uncertain. The germline gives CDR1 MGHRA, CDR2 YSYEKL. V was trimmed by 4 bases and J by 0 bases, leaving 13 bases between them. CDR3 length: 16 amino acids. The CDR3, as DNA: TGCGCCAGCAGCCCGGCAGGCGAATATAGCAATCAGCCCCAGCATTTT. Translated, it gives CASSPAGEYSNQPQHF.

The chain combines TRBV29-1 with TRBJ1-1; D not resolved. V was pared by 8 bases and J by 1 base, with 11 bases between. This CDR3 spans 12 amino acids. The V gene's germline CDR1 is SQVTM and CDR2 ANQGSEA. CDR3 in amino acids: CSTSFGNTEAFF. The CDR3 coding sequence is TGCAGCACCAGTTTCGGGAACACTGAAGCTTTCTTT.